The text below deals with one T cell receptor (beta chain). Its recognized antigen is unknown. Per-base qualities were not stored, and no clone one base away is much larger. This sample was included in a study of cytomegalovirus exposure and HLA in healthy donors (dated by TCRdb to 2015 to 2018). Looking at the study overall: According to a later analysis, one platform produced both the 120 validation repertoires and the approximately 600 repertoires of the first cohort. Along with the approximately 700-subject first cohort, a separate validation cohort of more than 90 different subjects was used. High-throughput TCR immunosequencing, statistical association of individual TCRs with disease status, and machine learning were combined to predict cytomegalovirus infection status. The study was designed to test whether signatures of past pathogen exposure could be identified by cataloging public T cell receptors.

Donors formed part of the validation cohort, which comprised 120 subjects and was distinct from the first cohort of under 850 subjects. General findings and caveats noted by the study authors: A few of the identified cytomegalovirus-associated TCR beta chains were confirmed in vitro to be specific for cytomegalovirus antigens. Across donors, most TCR sequences were observed very rarely, whereas some public TCRs were present in many individuals. According to the authors, the approach could potentially be generalized to other disease states and immunological phenotypes. The classifier was reported to diagnose cytomegalovirus status with high specificity and sensitivity in both the original and validation cohorts. In a later analysis, TCRs clustered in the first cohort were found to also tend to co-occur in the approximately 120 validation repertoires, with 90% to 95% of cluster scores above 0. A later analysis had no HLA typing for the validation cohort, so co-occurrence there was scored across all 130 or so repertoires. The study listed 164 TCR beta chains as associated with cytomegalovirus.

The germline V gene supplies CDR1 KGHSH and CDR2 LQKENI. The CDR3 measures 13 amino acids from cysteine to phenylalanine. Of all the DNA, just the CDR3 is kept, 39 bases in frame from base 1. The V and J ends are trimmed by 3 bases and 6 bases, leaving 12 bases between them. Receptor libraries were prepared by the immunoSEQ multiplex PCR assay. In the paper's pipeline: A statistical classification framework was built to diagnose cytomegalovirus status from the catalog of TCR beta chain sequences. TCRdb limited this immuneACCESS table to in-frame rearrangements with V and J called. A share of clones is missing; checked studies link under half to unresolved V genes, and the rest is unexplained. Clone size and the V and J calls come from that table; the DNA yielded D and trimming. The sample profile shows 300,000 to 400,000 clones; 70% to 90% of them were found once. The ten largest clones capture under 0.95% of the sample.

This chain is built from TRBV18 and TRBJ2-7; a confident D gene designation cannot be given. The sequencing sample was made of PBMCs. The TCR was taken from a woman aged 18-29 years in good health and CMV-seronegative. The bases are TGTGCCAGCTCACCCTCCGAGCAGGCCGAGCAGTACTTC. It translates as CASSPSEQAEQYF. Outside the CDR3, residues come from the reference TRBV18 and TRBJ2-7 proteins, so the full variable domain is: NAGVMQNPRHLVRRRGQEARLRCSPMKGHSHVYWYRQLPEEGLKFMVYLQKENIIDESGMPKERFSAEFPKEGPSILRIQQVVRGDSAAYFCASSPSEQAEQYFGPGTRLTVT.